This T cell receptor beta chain was observed in a study of cytomegalovirus exposure and HLA in healthy donors. Study overall: Earlier, 95 million to 130 million unique TCR beta sequences were recovered from around 180 million T cells by an analysis.

The PCR was carried out with 60 Vbeta primers and 13 Jbeta primers. Clones were sequenced by immunoSEQ multiplex PCR, and TCRdb holds only the in-frame ones, with some missing. This listing includes tens of thousands of clones. Whole-study findings and limits: It is likely that the observed cluster of highly shared sequence variants was a sequencing artifact. The authors enumerated under 200 TCR beta chains as linked to cytomegalovirus.

Points on this clone: The antigen remains unidentified.

Sequencing was performed on PBMCs. The origin of this receptor is a female donor in good health and CMV-seropositive.

CDR3 bases: TGTGCCAGTAGTATGGGACTAGCGGGTAATGAGCAGTTCTTC. This translates into CASSMGLAGNEQFF. The V gene is TRBV19, the J gene TRBJ2-1; 12 nucleotides line up with TRBD2. J lost 7 bases, V lost 3 bases, and 1 base had no gene match. Germline V gene sequence: CDR1 LNHDA, CDR2 SQIVND (reference sequence). The CDR3 spans 14 residues.